This T cell receptor beta chain was documented in a study of blood T cell repertoires in COVID-19. Only in-frame clones appear in the TCRdb table, and some are missing; sequencing was by immunoSEQ multiplex PCR. The sample holds fewer than 250,000 clones, roughly 88% seen once. This CDR3 region has 14 residues. V was pared by 7 bases and J by 8 bases, with 20 bases between. Germline loops: CDR1 MDHEN, CDR2 SYDVKM. The receptor was derived from a woman aged 45-65 years who had recovered from COVID-19. What was sequenced was PBMCs or T cells enriched from blood (not recorded which). The chain couples TRBV28 to TRBJ1-2; TRBD1 might be the D (6 bases). The DNA for the CDR3 is TGTGCCAGCACCCTAAGGGGGGGAAGTAAAGGCTACACCTTC. As protein: CASTLRGGSKGYTF.